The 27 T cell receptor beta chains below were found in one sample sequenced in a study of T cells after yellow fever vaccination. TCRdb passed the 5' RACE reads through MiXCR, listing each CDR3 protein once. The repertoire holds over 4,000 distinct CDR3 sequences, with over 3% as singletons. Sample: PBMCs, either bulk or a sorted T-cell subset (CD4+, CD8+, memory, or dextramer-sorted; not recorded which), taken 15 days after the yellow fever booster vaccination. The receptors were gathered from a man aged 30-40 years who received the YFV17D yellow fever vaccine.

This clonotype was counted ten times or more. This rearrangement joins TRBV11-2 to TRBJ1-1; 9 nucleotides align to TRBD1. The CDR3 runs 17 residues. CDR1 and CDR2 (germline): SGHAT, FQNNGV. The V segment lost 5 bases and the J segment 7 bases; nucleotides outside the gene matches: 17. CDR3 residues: CASSPPGQGLFFVEAFF. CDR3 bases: TGTGCCAGCAGCCCCCCGGGACAGGGTTTATTTTTCGTTGAAGCTTTCTTT. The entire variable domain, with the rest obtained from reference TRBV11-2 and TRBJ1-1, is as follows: EAGVAQSPRYKIIEKRQSVAFWCNPISGHATLYWYQQILGQGPKLLIQFQNNGVVDDSQLPKDRFSAERLKGVDSTLKIQPAKLEDSAVYLCASSPPGQGLFFVEAFFGQGTRLTVV.

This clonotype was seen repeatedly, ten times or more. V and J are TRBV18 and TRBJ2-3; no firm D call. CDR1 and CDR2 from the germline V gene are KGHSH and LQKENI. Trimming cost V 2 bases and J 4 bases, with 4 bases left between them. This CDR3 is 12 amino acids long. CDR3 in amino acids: CASSPGADTQYF. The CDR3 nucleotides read TGTGCCAGCTCACCAGGAGCAGATACGCAGTATTTT. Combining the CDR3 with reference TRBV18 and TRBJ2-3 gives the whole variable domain NAGVMQNPRHLVRRRGQEARLRCSPMKGHSHVYWYRQLPEEGLKFMVYLQKENIIDESGMPKERFSAEFPKEGPSILRIQQVVRGDSAAYFCASSPGADTQYFGPGTRLTVL.

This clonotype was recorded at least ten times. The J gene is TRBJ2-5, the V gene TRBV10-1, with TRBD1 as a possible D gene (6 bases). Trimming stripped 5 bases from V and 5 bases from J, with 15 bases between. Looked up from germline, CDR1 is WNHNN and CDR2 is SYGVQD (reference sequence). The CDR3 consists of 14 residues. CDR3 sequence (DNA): TGCGCCAGCAGTCGTTTGGGGGCCGATGAGACCCAGTACTTC. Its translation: CASSRLGADETQYF.

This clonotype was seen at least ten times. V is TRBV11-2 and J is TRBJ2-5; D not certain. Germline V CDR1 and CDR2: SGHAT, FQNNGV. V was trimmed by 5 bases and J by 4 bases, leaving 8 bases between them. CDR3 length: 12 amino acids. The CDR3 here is CASSQEAETQYF. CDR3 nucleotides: TGTGCCAGCAGCCAAGAGGCAGAGACCCAGTACTTC.

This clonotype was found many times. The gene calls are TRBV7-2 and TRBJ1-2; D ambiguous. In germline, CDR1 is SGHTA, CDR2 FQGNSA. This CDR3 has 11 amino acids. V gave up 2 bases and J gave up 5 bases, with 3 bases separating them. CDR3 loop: CASSLWYGYTF. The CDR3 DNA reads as TGTGCCAGCAGCTTATGGTATGGCTACACCTTC.

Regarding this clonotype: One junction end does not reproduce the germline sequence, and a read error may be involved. CDR3 amino acids: CASSLVSCEQYF. CDR3 nucleotide sequence: TGTGCTAGCAGCTTAGTCTCCTGCGAGCAGTACTTC. V gene TRBV7-4 combines with J gene TRBJ2-7; D uncertain. The CDR3 has 12 residues. The germline gives CDR1 SGHVT, CDR2 SQSDAQ. Full variable domain (missing parts from reference TRBV7-4 and TRBJ2-7): GAGVSQSPRYKVAKRGRDVALRCDSISGHVTLYWYRQTLGQGSEVLTYSQSDAQRDKSGRPSGRFSAERPERSVSTLKIQRTEQGDSAVYLCASSLVSCEQYFGPGTRLTVT.

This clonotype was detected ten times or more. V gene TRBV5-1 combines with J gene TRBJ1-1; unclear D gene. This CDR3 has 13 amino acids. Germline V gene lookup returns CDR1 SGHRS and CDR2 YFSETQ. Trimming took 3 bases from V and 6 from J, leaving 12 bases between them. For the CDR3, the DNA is TGCGCCAGCAGCTCCTACATCACCCCTGAAGCTTTCTTT. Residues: CASSSYITPEAFF.

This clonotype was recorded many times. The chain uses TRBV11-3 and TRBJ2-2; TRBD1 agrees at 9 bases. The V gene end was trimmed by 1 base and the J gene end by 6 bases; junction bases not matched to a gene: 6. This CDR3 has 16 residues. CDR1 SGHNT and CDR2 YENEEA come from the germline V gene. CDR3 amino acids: CASSLAGTGSAGELFF. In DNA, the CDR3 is TGTGCCAGCAGCTTAGCTGGGACAGGGTCGGCCGGGGAGCTGTTTTTT.

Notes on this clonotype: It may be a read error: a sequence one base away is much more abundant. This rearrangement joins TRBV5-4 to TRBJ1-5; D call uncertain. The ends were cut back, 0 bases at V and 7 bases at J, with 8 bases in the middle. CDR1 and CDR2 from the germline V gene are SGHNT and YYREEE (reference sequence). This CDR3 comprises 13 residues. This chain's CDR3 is CASSLERSQPQHF. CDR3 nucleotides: TGTGCCAGCAGCTTGGAGCGTAGCCAGCCCCAGCATTTT.

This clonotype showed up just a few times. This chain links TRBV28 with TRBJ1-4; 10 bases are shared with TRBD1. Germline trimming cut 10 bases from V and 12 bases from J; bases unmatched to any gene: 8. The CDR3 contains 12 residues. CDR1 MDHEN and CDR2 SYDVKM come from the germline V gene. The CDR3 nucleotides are TGTGCCATCGTGGGACAGGGGACTGAACTGTTTTTT. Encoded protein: CAIVGQGTELFF.

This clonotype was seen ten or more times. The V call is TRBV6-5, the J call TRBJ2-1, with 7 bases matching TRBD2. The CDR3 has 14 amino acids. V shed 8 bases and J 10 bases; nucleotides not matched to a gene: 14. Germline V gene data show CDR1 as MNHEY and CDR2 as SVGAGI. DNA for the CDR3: TGTGCCAGCCTAGACCCGGGCGGGAGTTACGAGCAGTTCTTC. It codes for CASLDPGGSYEQFF.

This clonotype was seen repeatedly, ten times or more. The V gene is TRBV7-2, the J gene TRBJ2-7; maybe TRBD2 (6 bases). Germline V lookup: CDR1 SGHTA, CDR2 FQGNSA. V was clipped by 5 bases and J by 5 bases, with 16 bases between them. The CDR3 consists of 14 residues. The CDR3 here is CASSRTTSFHEQYF. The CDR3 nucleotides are TGTGCCAGCAGCCGAACGACTAGTTTCCACGAGCAGTACTTC. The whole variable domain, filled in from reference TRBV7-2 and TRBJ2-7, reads GAGVSQSPSNKVTEKGKDVELRCDPISGHTALYWYRQSLGQGLEFLIYFQGNSAPDKSGLPSDRFSAERTGGSVSTLTIQRTQQEDSAVYLCASSRTTSFHEQYFGPGTRLTVT.

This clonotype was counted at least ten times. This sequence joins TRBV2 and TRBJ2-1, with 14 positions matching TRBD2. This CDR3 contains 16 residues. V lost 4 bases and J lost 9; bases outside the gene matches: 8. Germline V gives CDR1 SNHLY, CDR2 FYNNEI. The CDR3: CASSGTSGRTNGEQFF. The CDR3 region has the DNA TGTGCCAGCAGTGGGACTAGCGGGAGGACAAATGGTGAGCAGTTCTTC.

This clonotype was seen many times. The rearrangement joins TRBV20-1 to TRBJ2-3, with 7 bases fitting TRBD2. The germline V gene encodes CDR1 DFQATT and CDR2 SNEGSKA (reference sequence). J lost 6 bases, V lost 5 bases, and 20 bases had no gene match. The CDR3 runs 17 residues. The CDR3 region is CSAPPAPLLSGYDTQYF. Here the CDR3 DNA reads TGCAGTGCTCCACCGGCCCCCCTTCTTAGCGGGTACGATACGCAGTATTTT.

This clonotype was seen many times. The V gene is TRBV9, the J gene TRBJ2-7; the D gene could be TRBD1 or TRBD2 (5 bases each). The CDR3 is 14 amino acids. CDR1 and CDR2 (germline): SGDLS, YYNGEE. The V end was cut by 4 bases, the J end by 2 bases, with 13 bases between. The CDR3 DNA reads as TGTGCCAGCAGCCCCGGGGACGGAACCTACGAGCAGTACTTC. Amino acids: CASSPGDGTYEQYF.

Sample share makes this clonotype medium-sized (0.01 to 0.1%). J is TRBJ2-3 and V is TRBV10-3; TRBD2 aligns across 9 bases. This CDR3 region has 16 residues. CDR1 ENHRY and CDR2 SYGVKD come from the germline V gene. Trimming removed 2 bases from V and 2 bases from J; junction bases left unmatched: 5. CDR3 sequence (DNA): TGTGCCATCAGTGAGCGCTCTAGCGGGACCACAGATACGCAGTATTTT. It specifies CAISERSSGTTDTQYF.

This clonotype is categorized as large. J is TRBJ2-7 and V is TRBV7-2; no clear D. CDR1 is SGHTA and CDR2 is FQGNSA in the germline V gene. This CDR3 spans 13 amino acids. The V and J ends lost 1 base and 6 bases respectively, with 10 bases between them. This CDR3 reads CASSLGSWLEQYF. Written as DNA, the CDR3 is TGTGCCAGCAGCTTAGGGAGTTGGCTCGAGCAGTACTTC.

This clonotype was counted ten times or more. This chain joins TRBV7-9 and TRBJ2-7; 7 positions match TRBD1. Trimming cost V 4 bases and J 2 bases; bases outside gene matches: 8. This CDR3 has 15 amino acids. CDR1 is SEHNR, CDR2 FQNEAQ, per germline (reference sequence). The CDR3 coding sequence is TGTGCCAGCAGCTCCGGGACAGCCAAGCCCTACGAGCAGTACTTC. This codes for CASSSGTAKPYEQYF.

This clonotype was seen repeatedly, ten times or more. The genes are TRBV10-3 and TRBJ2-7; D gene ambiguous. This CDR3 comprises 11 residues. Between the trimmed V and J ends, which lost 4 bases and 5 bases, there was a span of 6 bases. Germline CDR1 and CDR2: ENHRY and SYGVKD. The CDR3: CAISGGDEQYF. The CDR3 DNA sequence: TGTGCCATCAGTGGTGGGGACGAGCAGTACTTC.

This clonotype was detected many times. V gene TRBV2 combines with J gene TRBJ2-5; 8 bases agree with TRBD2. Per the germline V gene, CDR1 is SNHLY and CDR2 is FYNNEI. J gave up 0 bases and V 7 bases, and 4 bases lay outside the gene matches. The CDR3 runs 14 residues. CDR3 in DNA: TGTGCCAGCAAGCAGCGGGAGTACCAAGAGACCCAGTACTTC. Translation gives CASKQREYQETQYF.

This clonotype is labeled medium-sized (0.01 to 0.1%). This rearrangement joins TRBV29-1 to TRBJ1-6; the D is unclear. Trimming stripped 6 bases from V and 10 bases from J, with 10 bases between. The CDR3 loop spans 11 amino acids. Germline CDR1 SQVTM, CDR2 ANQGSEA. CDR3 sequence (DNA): TGCAGCGTCCCGGGTGGGTCACCCCTCCACTTT. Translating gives CSVPGGSPLHF.

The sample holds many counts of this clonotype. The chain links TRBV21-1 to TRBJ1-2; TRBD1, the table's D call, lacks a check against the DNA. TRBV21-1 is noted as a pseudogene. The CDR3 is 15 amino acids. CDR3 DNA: TGTGCCAGCAGCCCCCCCCCGACAGGGAACTATGGCTACACCTTC. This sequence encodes CASSPPPTGNYGYTF.

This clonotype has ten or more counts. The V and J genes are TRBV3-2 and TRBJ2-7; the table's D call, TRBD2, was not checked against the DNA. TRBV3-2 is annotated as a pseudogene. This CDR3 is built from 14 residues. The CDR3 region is CASTPASGGYEQYF. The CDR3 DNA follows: TGTGCCAGCACCCCTGCTAGCGGAGGCTACGAGCAGTACTTC.

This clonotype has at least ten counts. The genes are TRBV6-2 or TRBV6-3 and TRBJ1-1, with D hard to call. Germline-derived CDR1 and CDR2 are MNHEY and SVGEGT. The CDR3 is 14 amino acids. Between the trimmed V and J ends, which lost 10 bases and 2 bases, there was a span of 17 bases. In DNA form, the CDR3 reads TGTGCCACCCGTAGCGTTTGGGGAAACACTGAAGCTTTCTTT. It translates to CATRSVWGNTEAFF.

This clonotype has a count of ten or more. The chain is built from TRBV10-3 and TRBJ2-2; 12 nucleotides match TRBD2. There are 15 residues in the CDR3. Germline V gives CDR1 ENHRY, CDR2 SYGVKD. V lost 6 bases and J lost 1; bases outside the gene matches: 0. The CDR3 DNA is TGTGCCATCAGACTAGCGGGAGGGAACACCGGGGAGCTGTTTTTT. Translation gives CAIRLAGGNTGELFF.

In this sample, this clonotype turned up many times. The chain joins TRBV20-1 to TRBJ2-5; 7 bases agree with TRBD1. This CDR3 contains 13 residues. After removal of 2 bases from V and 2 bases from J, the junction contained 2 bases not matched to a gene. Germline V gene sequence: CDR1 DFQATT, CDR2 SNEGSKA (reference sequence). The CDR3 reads CSARRGLQETQYF. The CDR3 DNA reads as TGCAGTGCTAGAAGGGGGCTTCAAGAGACCCAGTACTTC.

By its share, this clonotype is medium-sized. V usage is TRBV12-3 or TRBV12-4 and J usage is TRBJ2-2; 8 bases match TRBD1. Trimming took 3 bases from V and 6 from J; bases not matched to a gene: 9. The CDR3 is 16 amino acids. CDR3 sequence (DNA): TGTGCCAGCAGTTTCTGGACGGGACAGGTGTCCGGGGAGCTGTTTTTT. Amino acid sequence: CASSFWTGQVSGELFF.